These 29 T cell receptor beta chains originate from one sample sequenced in a study of long-term antiretroviral therapy in people with HIV. The immunoSEQ assay was v3.0, run at survey level. TCRdb's copy holds only in-frame clones and misses some; the assay was immunoSEQ multiplex PCR. The sample has about 16,000 clones, 88% seen once. Source: unsorted PBMCs, taken 2.3 to 2.4 years before starting antiretroviral therapy. These receptors originate from a woman aged 25 to 45 with HIV.

This clone has only one observation. V and J are TRBV19 and TRBJ2-1; 7 bases line up with TRBD1. Trimming cost V 5 bases and J 5 bases; bases outside gene matches: 12. The germline V gene encodes CDR1 LNHDA and CDR2 SQIVND (reference sequence). The CDR3 runs to 16 residues. The CDR3 loop reads CASSPGTGQRNNEQFF. Here the CDR3 DNA reads TGTGCCAGTAGTCCTGGGACGGGACAGAGAAACAATGAGCAGTTCTTC.

The V and J genes are TRBV2 and TRBJ1-5, with D maybe TRBD1 (5 bases). This CDR3 has 14 amino acids. V was trimmed by 6 bases and J by 4 bases, leaving 13 bases between them. The germline CDR1 and CDR2 sequences are SNHLY and FYNNEI. The CDR3 region has the DNA TGTGCCAGCAGAGCGGGACTCCAGAATCAGCCCCAGCATTTT. This encodes CASRAGLQNQPQHF.

The genes are TRBV5-1 and TRBJ2-5, with D perhaps being TRBD1 or TRBD2 (5 bases each). The CDR3 covers 14 residues. From germline, CDR1 is SGHRS and CDR2 YFSETQ. V dropped 5 bases and J dropped 4 bases, with 15 bases sitting between them. CDR3 in DNA: TGCGCCAGCAGGGAAGGGACGGGGACAGAGACCCAGTACTTC. Amino acid sequence: CASREGTGTETQYF. Full variable domain (remainder filled in from reference TRBV5-1 and TRBJ2-5): KAGVTQTPRYLIKTRGQQVTLSCSPISGHRSVSWYQQTPGQGLQFLFEYFSETQRNKGNFPGRFSGRQFSNSRSEMNVSTLELGDSALYLCASREGTGTETQYFGPGTRLLVL.

CDR3: CASSATSPGTGELFF. CDR3 nucleotide sequence: TGTGCCAGCAGCGCGACTAGCCCGGGGACCGGGGAGCTGTTTTTT. The V and J genes are TRBV7-9 and TRBJ2-2; 7 positions agree with TRBD2. V trimming: 5 bases; J trimming: 5 bases; junction bases outside the gene matches: 8. Germline V gives CDR1 SEHNR, CDR2 FQNEAQ (reference sequence). The CDR3 contains 15 residues. Drawing the rest from reference TRBV7-9 and TRBJ2-2, the complete variable domain is DTGVSQNPRHKITKRGQNVTFRCDPISEHNRLYWYRQTLGQGPEFLTYFQNEAQLEKSRLLSDRFSAERPKGSFSTLEIQRTEQGDSAMYLCASSATSPGTGELFFGEGSRLTVL.

This clone was detected once. The chain recombines TRBV5-1 with TRBJ1-5; a possible D gene is TRBD1 (6 bases). CDR1 is SGHRS and CDR2 is YFSETQ in the germline V gene. V was clipped by 0 bases and J by 6 bases, with 10 bases between them. This CDR3 comprises 14 residues. The CDR3 coding sequence is TGCGCCAGCAGCTTGGGGGGGGCCGGTCAGCCCCAGCATTTT. Translated, it gives CASSLGGAGQPQHF.

The chain joins TRBV4-1 to TRBJ2-7, with TRBD2 matching over 10 bases. The trim removed 0 bases at V and 7 bases at J, leaving 15 bases unmatched. Germline V gene lookup returns CDR1 MGHRA and CDR2 YSYEKL. CDR3 length: 18 amino acids. The CDR3 loop reads CASSQEALAGPPWMEQYF. Here the CDR3 DNA reads TGCGCCAGCAGCCAAGAGGCACTAGCGGGGCCCCCTTGGATGGAGCAGTACTTC.

This clone was found once. The rearrangement uses TRBV11-2 and TRBJ1-2, with 7 positions matching TRBD1. Germline CDR1 SGHAT, CDR2 FQNNGV. The CDR3 covers 15 residues. Germline trimming cut 5 bases from V and 3 bases from J; bases unmatched to any gene: 9. The DNA for the CDR3 is TGTGCCAGCAGCCCACGGCGGCAGGGGGACTATGGCTACACCTTC. This sequence encodes CASSPRRQGDYGYTF. Filled out from reference TRBV11-2 and TRBJ1-2, the complete variable domain reads EAGVAQSPRYKIIEKRQSVAFWCNPISGHATLYWYQQILGQGPKLLIQFQNNGVVDDSQLPKDRFSAERLKGVDSTLKIQPAKLEDSAVYLCASSPRRQGDYGYTFGSGTRLTVV.

This clone has only a few counts. The chain has TRBV19 and TRBJ1-5; D might be TRBD1 (6 bases). CDR1 and CDR2 (germline): LNHDA, SQIVND (reference sequence). The CDR3 runs to 14 residues. The V and J ends lost 6 bases and 4 bases respectively, with 13 bases between them. Here the CDR3 reads CASRLDSLNQPQHF. In DNA form, the CDR3 reads TGTGCCAGTAGGCTGGACAGCCTAAATCAGCCCCAGCATTTT.

This chain connects TRBV2 to TRBJ1-5; no definite D call. V was trimmed by 1 base and J by 3 bases, leaving 4 bases between them. From germline, CDR1 is SNHLY and CDR2 FYNNEI. CDR3 size: 13 residues. CDR3 nucleotide sequence: TGTGCCAGCAGTGAAGAGACCAATCAGCCCCAGCATTTT. Protein product: CASSEETNQPQHF.

The chain is built from TRBV5-6 and TRBJ1-5; 11 positions match TRBD1. The CDR3 contains 17 residues. The germline CDR1 and CDR2 sequences are SGHDT and YYEEEE. With 1 base clipped from V and 3 bases from J, the junction kept 6 bases outside the gene matches. This CDR3 is CASSLLGQGVDNQPQHF. The CDR3 DNA reads TGTGCCAGCAGCTTGTTGGGACAGGGGGTGGACAATCAGCCCCAGCATTTT.

This chain uses TRBV7-9 with TRBJ1-1; D is undetermined. Germline assignment: CDR1 SEHNR and CDR2 FQNEAQ (reference sequence). The CDR3 totals 13 residues. V shed 1 base and J shed 1 base, with 4 bases lying between them. This CDR3 reads CASSLVQNTEAFF. CDR3 nucleotide sequence: TGTGCCAGCAGCTTAGTACAGAACACTGAAGCTTTCTTT.

This chain connects TRBV14 to TRBJ1-1, with D maybe TRBD1 (6 bases). There are 14 residues in the CDR3. The germline V gene has CDR1 SGHDN and CDR2 FVKESK. Trimming took 1 base from V and 6 from J, leaving 12 bases between them. The CDR3 coding sequence is TGTGCCAGCAGCCAAGTCGGCAGGGGCCCTGAAGCTTTCTTT. The encoded protein is CASSQVGRGPEAFF.

V usage is TRBV7-9 and J usage is TRBJ1-5; D gene unclear. Germline V lookup: CDR1 SEHNR, CDR2 FQNEAQ (reference sequence). This CDR3 contains 12 residues. Trimming pared 4 bases from V and 2 bases from J, leaving 3 bases between. The CDR3 spells CASSSRNQPQHF. For the CDR3, the DNA is TGTGCCAGCAGCTCCCGCAATCAGCCCCAGCATTTT.

The chain has TRBV2 and TRBJ2-3; possibly TRBD1 or TRBD2 for D (5 bases each). V was trimmed by 6 bases and J by 2 bases, leaving 12 bases between them. Germline assignment: CDR1 SNHLY and CDR2 FYNNEI. This CDR3 is 14 amino acids long. The CDR3 DNA reads as TGTGCCAGCAGAGACCGGGACCACACAGATACGCAGTATTTT. This translates into CASRDRDHTDTQYF.

The chain has TRBV9 and TRBJ2-7, with D possibly TRBD2 on 5 matching bases. V was trimmed by 0 bases and J by 7 bases, leaving 11 bases between them. The CDR3 totals 13 residues. Germline V lookup: CDR1 SGDLS, CDR2 YYNGEE. As DNA, the CDR3 is TGTGCCAGCAGCGTAGCAGGTTCGGGAGAGCAGTACTTC. Amino acids: CASSVAGSGEQYF.

The V gene is TRBV15, the J gene TRBJ1-2; D is uncertain. The V and J ends lost 4 bases and 3 bases respectively, with 15 bases between them. The CDR3 totals 15 residues. CDR1 is LNHNV, CDR2 YYDKDF, per germline (reference sequence). The CDR3 DNA follows: TGTGCCACCAGCAAAAATCCAGAGTTTGACTATGGCTACACCTTC. Its translation: CATSKNPEFDYGYTF.

The count of this clone is one. The V and J genes are TRBV7-2 and TRBJ2-1; 11 bases agree with TRBD2. Trimming cost V 5 bases and J 2 bases; bases outside gene matches: 2. CDR1 is SGHTA and CDR2 is FQGNSA in the germline V gene. This CDR3 has 15 residues. CDR3 amino acids: CASSLSGGAYNEQFF. CDR3 DNA sequence: TGTGCCAGCAGCCTTAGCGGGGGGGCCTACAATGAGCAGTTCTTC.

The chain has TRBV9 and TRBJ1-4, with a tentative D call TRBD1 (5 bases). CDR1 SGDLS and CDR2 YYNGEE come from the germline V gene. This CDR3 is built from 15 residues. Trimming removed 0 bases from V and 8 bases from J, with 14 bases in between. The CDR3 DNA reads TGTGCCAGCAGCGTAGGAGGGGAGGTGTGGGAAAAACTGTTTTTT. This encodes CASSVGGEVWEKLFF.

The chain uses TRBV7-2 and TRBJ1-1; 8 bases fit TRBD1. V lost 5 bases and J lost 5; bases outside the gene matches: 10. This CDR3 contains 15 residues. Germline V gives CDR1 SGHTA, CDR2 FQGNSA. CDR3 residues: CASSPHQGAGTEAFF. The CDR3, as DNA: TGTGCCAGCAGCCCCCACCAGGGGGCGGGGACTGAAGCTTTCTTT.

J is TRBJ1-6 and V is TRBV6-5; D perhaps matches TRBD1 (6 bases). Germline-derived CDR1 and CDR2 are MNHEY and SVGAGI. CDR3 size: 14 residues. V gave up 6 bases and J gave up 9 bases, with 15 bases separating them. The CDR3 protein is CASRDHRETSPLHF. In DNA, the CDR3 is TGTGCCAGCAGGGATCACAGGGAGACTTCACCCCTCCACTTT.

This chain joins TRBV25-1 and TRBJ1-1; the D gene is possibly TRBD1 (6 bases). The V gene lost 4 bases and the J gene lost 5 bases, with 11 bases spanning the gap. CDR3 length equals 13 residues. Germline assignment: CDR1 MGHDK and CDR2 SYGVNS. For the CDR3, the DNA is TGTGCCAGCAGTGTTCTTCAGGGGACTGAAGCTTTCTTT. Translated, it gives CASSVLQGTEAFF.

The chain joins TRBV19 to TRBJ1-2; 7 bases fit TRBD1. The CDR3 is 16 residues long. V was pared by 6 bases and J by 5 bases, with 15 bases of the junction left unmatched. Looked up from germline, CDR1 is LNHDA and CDR2 is SQIVND (reference sequence). CDR3 sequence: CASSKTSTGLGYGYTF. DNA of the CDR3: TGTGCCAGTAGCAAAACCTCGACAGGGCTGGGGTATGGCTACACCTTC.

The V gene is TRBV7-9, the J gene TRBJ2-1, with 9 bases lining up with TRBD2. The CDR3 contains 16 residues. V lost 2 bases, J lost 7 bases, and 9 bases stayed unmatched. CDR1 is SEHNR and CDR2 is FQNEAQ in the germline V gene (reference sequence). The CDR3 spells CASSLFWRGGHNEQFF. CDR3 coding DNA: TGTGCCAGCAGCTTATTTTGGCGGGGGGGGCATAATGAGCAGTTCTTC.

This clone was observed a few times. The chain links TRBV9 to TRBJ1-2, with D maybe TRBD1 (5 bases). This CDR3 is built from 14 residues. Germline CDR1 SGDLS, CDR2 YYNGEE. V dropped 4 bases and J dropped 4 bases, with 14 bases sitting between them. As DNA, the CDR3 is TGTGCCAGCAGCCTCGGGACGGTAACCTATGGCTACACCTTC. As protein: CASSLGTVTYGYTF.

This clone was counted once. The chain links TRBV19 to TRBJ1-1, with D unclear. The CDR3 consists of 13 residues. Trimming removed 2 bases at V and 5 bases at J, with 9 bases between. Germline V CDR1 and CDR2: LNHDA, SQIVND (reference sequence). CDR3 in DNA: TGTGCCAGTAGTATACCAGGAATGACTGAAGCTTTCTTT. Its translation is CASSIPGMTEAFF.

The chain employs TRBV4-1 and TRBJ1-4; D call uncertain. The germline V gene encodes CDR1 MGHRA and CDR2 YSYEKL. V shed 4 bases and J shed 5 bases, with 20 bases lying between them. This CDR3 is built from 17 residues. The CDR3 region is CASSRTPGGRLNEKLFF. CDR3 coding DNA: TGCGCCAGCAGCCGGACCCCGGGTGGCCGGCTGAATGAAAAACTGTTTTTT.

The gene calls are TRBV5-4 and TRBJ2-7; a weak D match, TRBD1 (5 bases). Germline CDR1 and CDR2: SGHNT and YYREEE (reference sequence). This CDR3 spans 14 amino acids. The V and J ends lost 4 bases and 3 bases respectively, with 14 bases between them. CDR3 region: CASSPGAGIYEQYF. The CDR3, as DNA: TGTGCCAGCAGCCCCGGTGCAGGGATCTACGAGCAGTACTTC.

The V and J genes are TRBV9 and TRBJ1-1, with D maybe TRBD1 (5 bases). There are 13 residues in the CDR3. From germline, CDR1 is SGDLS and CDR2 YYNGEE. The ends were cut back, 3 bases at V and 6 bases at J, with 12 bases in the middle. The CDR3 sequence: CASSAEGFSEAFF. The CDR3 coding sequence is TGTGCCAGCAGCGCGGAGGGGTTCTCTGAAGCTTTCTTT.

V gene TRBV9 combines with J gene TRBJ1-2, with a tentative D call TRBD1 (5 bases). This CDR3 comprises 15 residues. V lost 4 bases to trimming and J lost 0 bases, with 13 bases between them. Germline V lookup: CDR1 SGDLS, CDR2 YYNGEE. DNA of the CDR3: TGTGCCAGCAGCCCCAGGGAAAGGACTAACTATGGCTACACCTTC. Protein sequence: CASSPRERTNYGYTF.